The 8 T cell receptor beta chains presented below share a single source sample, sequenced in a study of blood T cells in healthy people across ages. Combining a sample-barcoded 5' primer with a J-beta primer mix, a second PCR ran for roughly 6 to 11 cycles. TCRdb analysed the 5' RACE reads with MiXCR anew, one entry per CDR3 protein. The table records more than 800,000 distinct CDR3 sequences, 40% to 45% of them present only once. Sequenced sample: blood. These receptors came from a woman aged 55 to 70 in good health.

To note about this clonotype: Mismatch with germline at one junction end may stem from a read error. The chain combines TRBV4-3 with TRBJ2-1; no clear D. The CDR3 consists of 14 residues. Germline V gene lookup returns CDR1 LGHNA and CDR2 YSLEER. The CDR3 DNA is TGCGCCAGCAGCCAAGACTTTAACTCCAATGGGCAGTTCTTC. Translated: CASSQDFNSNGQFF.

The chain joins TRBV6-1 to TRBJ2-5, with D possibly TRBD1 on 6 matching bases. The closer fit of TRBJ2-7 to the DNA end suggests the J call may be wrong. Germline CDR1 reads MNHNS; CDR2 reads SASEGT. This CDR3 is 13 amino acids long. DNA of the CDR3: TGTGCCAGCAGTGAAGGGGGACAAAGCGAGCAGTACTTC. Its translation: CASSEGGQSEQYF.

The V call is TRBV6-1, the J call TRBJ2-3; weak D call: TRBD2 (6 bases). This CDR3 region has 14 residues. V lost 5 bases, J lost 2 bases, and 11 bases lay in between. CDR1 is MNHNS and CDR2 is SASEGT in the germline V gene. In DNA, the CDR3 is TGTGCCAGCAGTATGGGGGGTAACACAGATACGCAGTATTTT. Its protein product is CASSMGGNTDTQYF.

V gene TRBV6-1 combines with J gene TRBJ1-4; D is ambiguous. Trimming removed 8 bases from V and 6 bases from J, with 16 bases in between. CDR3 size: 14 residues. Germline assignment: CDR1 MNHNS and CDR2 SASEGT. CDR3 protein: CASRRANQDEKLFF. The CDR3 DNA follows: TGTGCCAGCCGGAGGGCTAACCAAGATGAAAAACTGTTTTTT.

This rearrangement joins TRBV7-9 to TRBJ2-7; 7 positions match TRBD1. V was pared by 5 bases and J by 3 bases, with 7 bases of the junction left unmatched. The germline CDR1 and CDR2 sequences are SEHNR and FQNEAQ (reference sequence). The CDR3 totals 14 residues. Here the CDR3 DNA reads TGTGCCAGCAGCACCCGGACAGGTATCTACGAGCAGTACTTC. Residues: CASSTRTGIYEQYF.

The rearrangement links TRBV11-2 to TRBJ2-3; 7 bases agree with TRBD2. V shed 0 bases and J 5 bases; nucleotides not matched to a gene: 8. Germline assignment: CDR1 SGHAT and CDR2 FQNNGV. The CDR3 length is 16 residues. The CDR3: CASSLDGGSHQDTQYF. DNA of the CDR3: TGTGCCAGCAGCTTAGATGGCGGGAGTCACCAAGATACGCAGTATTTT. The entire variable domain, with the rest obtained from reference TRBV11-2 and TRBJ2-3, is as follows: EAGVAQSPRYKIIEKRQSVAFWCNPISGHATLYWYQQILGQGPKLLIQFQNNGVVDDSQLPKDRFSAERLKGVDSTLKIQPAKLEDSAVYLCASSLDGGSHQDTQYFGPGTRLTVL.

This clonotype was seen ten or more times. The chain employs TRBV15 and TRBJ2-1, with D unclear. Germline CDR1 is LNHNV and CDR2 is YYDKDF (reference sequence). Trimming removed 3 bases from V and 7 bases from J, with 10 bases in between. The CDR3 covers 13 residues. The CDR3 DNA reads as TGTGCCACCAGCAGGTTATTATGGAATGAGCAGTTCTTC. It yields the protein CATSRLLWNEQFF. The entire variable domain, with the rest obtained from reference TRBV15 and TRBJ2-1, is as follows: DAMVIQNPRYQVTQFGKPVTLSCSQTLNHNVMYWYQQKSSQAPKLLFHYYDKDFNNEADTPDNFQSRRPNTSFCFLDIRSPGLGDTAMYLCATSRLLWNEQFFGPGTRLTVL.

The chain carries TRBV27 and TRBJ2-1; 9 bases line up with TRBD1. The ends lost 6 bases at V and 3 bases at J; junction bases unmatched: 6. This CDR3 has 15 amino acids. Germline loops: CDR1 MNHEY, CDR2 SMNVEV (reference sequence). The CDR3 spells CASRPGTGYYNEQFF. CDR3 DNA sequence: TGTGCCAGCAGGCCCGGGACAGGGTACTACAATGAGCAGTTCTTC.